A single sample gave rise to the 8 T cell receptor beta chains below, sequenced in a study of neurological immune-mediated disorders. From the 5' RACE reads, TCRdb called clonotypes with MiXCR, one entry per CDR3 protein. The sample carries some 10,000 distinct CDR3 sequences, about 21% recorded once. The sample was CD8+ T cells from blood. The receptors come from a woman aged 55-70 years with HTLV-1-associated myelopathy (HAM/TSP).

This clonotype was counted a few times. CDR3 coding DNA: TGTGCCAGCAGTCCGAAGAGAGGGGCCACAGATACGCAGTATTTT. Translating it yields CASSPKRGATDTQYF. V and J are TRBV6-1 and TRBJ2-3; TRBD1 or TRBD2 may be the D gene (5 bases each). Germline assignment: CDR1 MNHNS and CDR2 SASEGT. The CDR3 is 15 amino acids. Trimming removed 5 bases from V and 2 bases from J, with 14 bases in between.

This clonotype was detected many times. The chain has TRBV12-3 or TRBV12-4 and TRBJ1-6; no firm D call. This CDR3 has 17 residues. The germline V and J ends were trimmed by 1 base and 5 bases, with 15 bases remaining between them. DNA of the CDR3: TGTGCCAGCAGTTTAGACAGCTTTCTGAGGAATAATTCACCCCTCCACTTT. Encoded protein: CASSLDSFLRNNSPLHF.

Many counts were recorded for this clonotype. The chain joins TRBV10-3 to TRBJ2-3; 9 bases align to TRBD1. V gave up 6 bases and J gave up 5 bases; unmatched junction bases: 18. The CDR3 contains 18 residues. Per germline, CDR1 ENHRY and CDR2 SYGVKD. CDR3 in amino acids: CAIRATQTQNRGRDTQYF. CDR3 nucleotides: TGTGCCATCAGAGCGACTCAGACTCAAAACAGGGGGCGAGATACGCAGTATTTT.

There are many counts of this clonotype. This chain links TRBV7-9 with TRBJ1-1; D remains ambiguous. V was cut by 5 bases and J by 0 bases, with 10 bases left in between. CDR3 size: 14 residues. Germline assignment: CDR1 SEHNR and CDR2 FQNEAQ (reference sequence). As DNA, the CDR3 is TGTGCCAGCAGCCCGGACCCCCTGAACACTGAAGCTTTCTTT. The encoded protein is CASSPDPLNTEAFF.

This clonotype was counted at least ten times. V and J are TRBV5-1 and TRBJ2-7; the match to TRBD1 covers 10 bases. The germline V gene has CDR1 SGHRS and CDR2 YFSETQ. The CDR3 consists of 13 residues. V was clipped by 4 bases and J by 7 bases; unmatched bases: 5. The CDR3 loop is CASSPWTGGEQYF. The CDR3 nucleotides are TGCGCCAGCAGCCCATGGACAGGGGGAGAGCAGTACTTC.

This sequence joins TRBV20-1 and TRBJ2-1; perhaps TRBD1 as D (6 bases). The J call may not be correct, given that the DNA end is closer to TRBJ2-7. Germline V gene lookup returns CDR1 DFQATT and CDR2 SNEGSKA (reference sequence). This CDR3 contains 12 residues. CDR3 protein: CSASNREYEQYF. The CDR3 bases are TGCAGTGCTAGTAACAGGGAGTACGAGCAGTACTTC.

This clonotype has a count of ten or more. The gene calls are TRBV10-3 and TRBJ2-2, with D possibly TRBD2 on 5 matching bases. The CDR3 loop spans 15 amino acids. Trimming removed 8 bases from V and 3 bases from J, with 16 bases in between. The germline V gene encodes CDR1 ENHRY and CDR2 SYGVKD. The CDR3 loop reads CAIRQRAEYTGELFF. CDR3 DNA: TGTGCCATCCGTCAGAGGGCCGAATACACCGGGGAGCTGTTTTTT.

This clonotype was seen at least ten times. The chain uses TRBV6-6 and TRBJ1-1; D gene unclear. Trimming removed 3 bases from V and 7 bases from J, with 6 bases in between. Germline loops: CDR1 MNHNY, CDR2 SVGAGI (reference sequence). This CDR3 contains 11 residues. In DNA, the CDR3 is TGTGCCAGCAGTTATGGGGTTGAAGCTTTCTTT. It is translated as CASSYGVEAFF.